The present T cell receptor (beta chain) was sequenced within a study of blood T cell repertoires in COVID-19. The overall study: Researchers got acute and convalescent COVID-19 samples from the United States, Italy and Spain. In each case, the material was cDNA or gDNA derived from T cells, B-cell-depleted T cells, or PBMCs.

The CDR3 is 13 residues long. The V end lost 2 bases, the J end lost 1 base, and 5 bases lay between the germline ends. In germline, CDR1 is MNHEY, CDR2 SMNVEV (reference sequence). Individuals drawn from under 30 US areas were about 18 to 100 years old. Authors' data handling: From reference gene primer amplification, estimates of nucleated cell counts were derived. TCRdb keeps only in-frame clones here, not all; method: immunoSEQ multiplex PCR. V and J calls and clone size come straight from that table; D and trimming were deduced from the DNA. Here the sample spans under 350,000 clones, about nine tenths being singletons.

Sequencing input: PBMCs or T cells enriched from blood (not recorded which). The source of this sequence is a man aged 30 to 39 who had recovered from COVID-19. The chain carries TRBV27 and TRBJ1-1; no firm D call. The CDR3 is CASSLRENTEAFF. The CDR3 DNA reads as TGTGCCAGCAGTTTACGGGAGAACACTGAAGCTTTCTTT.